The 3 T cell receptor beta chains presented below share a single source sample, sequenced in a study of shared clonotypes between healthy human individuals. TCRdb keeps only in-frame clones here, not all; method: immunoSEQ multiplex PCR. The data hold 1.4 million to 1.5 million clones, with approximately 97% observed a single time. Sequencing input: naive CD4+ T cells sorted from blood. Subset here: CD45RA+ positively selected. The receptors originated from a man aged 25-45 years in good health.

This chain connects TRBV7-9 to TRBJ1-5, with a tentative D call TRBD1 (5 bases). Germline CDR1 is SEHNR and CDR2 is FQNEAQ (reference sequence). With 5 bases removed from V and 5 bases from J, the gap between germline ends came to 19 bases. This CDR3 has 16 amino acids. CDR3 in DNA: TGTGCCAGCAGCCAGGCCCGGGGGGGTCGCGATCAGCCCCAGCATTTT. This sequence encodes CASSQARGGRDQPQHF.

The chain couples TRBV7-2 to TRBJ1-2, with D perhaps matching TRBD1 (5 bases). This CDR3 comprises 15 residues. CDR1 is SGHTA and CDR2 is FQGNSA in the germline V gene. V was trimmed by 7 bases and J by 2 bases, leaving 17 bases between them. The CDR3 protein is CASTKGGARNYGYTF. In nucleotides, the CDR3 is TGTGCCAGCACCAAAGGAGGGGCAAGGAACTATGGCTACACCTTC.

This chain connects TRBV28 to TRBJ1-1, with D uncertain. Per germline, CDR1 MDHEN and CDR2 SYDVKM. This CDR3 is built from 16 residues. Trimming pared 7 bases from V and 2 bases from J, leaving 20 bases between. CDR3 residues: CASTPGLGVTNTEAFF. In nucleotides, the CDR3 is TGTGCCAGCACCCCGGGCCTCGGAGTTACCAACACTGAAGCTTTCTTT.